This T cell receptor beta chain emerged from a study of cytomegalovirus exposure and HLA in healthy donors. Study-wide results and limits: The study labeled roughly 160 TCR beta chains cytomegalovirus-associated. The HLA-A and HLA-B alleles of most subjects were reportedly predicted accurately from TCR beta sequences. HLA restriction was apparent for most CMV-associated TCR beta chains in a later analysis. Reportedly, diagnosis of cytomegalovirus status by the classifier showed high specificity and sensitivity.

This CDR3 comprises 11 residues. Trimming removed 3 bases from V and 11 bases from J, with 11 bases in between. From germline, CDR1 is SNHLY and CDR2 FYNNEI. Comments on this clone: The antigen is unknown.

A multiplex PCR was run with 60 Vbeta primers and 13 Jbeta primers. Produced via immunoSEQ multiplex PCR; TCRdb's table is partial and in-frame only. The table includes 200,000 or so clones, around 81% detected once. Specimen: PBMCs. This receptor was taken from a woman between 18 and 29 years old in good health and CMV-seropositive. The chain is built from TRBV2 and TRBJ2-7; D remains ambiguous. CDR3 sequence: CASSDPSLKYF. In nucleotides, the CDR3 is TGTGCCAGCAGTGATCCCAGTCTTAAGTACTTC.